The entry below gives a single T cell receptor (beta chain) sequence along with its context. The antigen is undetermined. The data belong to a study of blood T cells in healthy people across ages. The second PCR ran roughly 6 to 11 cycles with a sample-barcoded 5' primer and J-beta primers. TCRdb re-called the 5' RACE reads through MiXCR, storing one row per CDR3 protein. The sample shows 700,000 or so distinct CDR3 sequences, approximately 40% of them seen only once. CDR1 is SGHDN and CDR2 is FVKESK in the germline V gene. This CDR3 spans 16 amino acids. Study-wide results and limits: Versus aged donors, long-lived donors had higher diversity and more naive CD4+ cells.

Sequencing was carried out using blood. This receptor was obtained from a man of 80 years or more in good health. This chain joins TRBV14 and TRBJ2-1; the D gene is possibly TRBD2 (5 bases). The tail of the sequence fits TRBJ2-7 better, so the J call may be wrong. The CDR3 nucleotides read TGTGCCAGCAGCCAAGAACCCGGGAACCGCTACAATGAGCAGTACTTC. Amino acids: CASSQEPGNRYNEQYF.